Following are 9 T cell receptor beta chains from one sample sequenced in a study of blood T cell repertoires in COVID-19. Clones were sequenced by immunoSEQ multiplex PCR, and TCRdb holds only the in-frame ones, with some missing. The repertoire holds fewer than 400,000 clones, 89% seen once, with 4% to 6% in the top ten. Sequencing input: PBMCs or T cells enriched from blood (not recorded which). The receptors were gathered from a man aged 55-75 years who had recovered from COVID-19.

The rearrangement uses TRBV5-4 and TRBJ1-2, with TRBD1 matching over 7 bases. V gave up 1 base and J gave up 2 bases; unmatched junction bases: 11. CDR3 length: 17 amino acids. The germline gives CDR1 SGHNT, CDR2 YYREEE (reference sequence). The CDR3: CASSLKGARLLNYGYTF. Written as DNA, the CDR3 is TGTGCCAGCAGCTTGAAGGGGGCGCGTTTATTAAACTATGGCTACACCTTC.

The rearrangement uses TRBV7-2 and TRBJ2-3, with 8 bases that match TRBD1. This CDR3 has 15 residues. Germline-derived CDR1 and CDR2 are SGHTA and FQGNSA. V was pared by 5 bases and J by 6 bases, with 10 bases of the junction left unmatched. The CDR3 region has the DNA TGTGCCAGCAGCCCGACAGGGGAGGAGGGGGATACGCAGTATTTT. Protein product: CASSPTGEEGDTQYF.

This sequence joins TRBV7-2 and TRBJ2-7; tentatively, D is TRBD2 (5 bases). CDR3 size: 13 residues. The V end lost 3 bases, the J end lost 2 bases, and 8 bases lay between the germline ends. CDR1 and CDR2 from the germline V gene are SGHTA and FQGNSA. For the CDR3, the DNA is TGTGCCAGCAGCTTCATCGGGACCTACGAGCAGTACTTC. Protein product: CASSFIGTYEQYF.

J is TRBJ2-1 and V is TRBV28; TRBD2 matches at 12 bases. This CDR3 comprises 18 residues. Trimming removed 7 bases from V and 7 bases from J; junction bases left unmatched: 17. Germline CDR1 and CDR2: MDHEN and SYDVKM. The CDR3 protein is CASTFTRLAGVLWNEQFF. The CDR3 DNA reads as TGTGCCAGCACTTTTACCCGACTAGCGGGAGTCCTATGGAATGAGCAGTTCTTC.

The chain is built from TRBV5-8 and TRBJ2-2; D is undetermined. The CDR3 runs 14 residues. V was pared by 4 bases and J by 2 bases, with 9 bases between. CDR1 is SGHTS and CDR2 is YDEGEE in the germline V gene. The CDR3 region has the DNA TGTGCCAGCAGCGTCACAGTAAACACCGGGGAGCTGTTTTTT. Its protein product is CASSVTVNTGELFF.

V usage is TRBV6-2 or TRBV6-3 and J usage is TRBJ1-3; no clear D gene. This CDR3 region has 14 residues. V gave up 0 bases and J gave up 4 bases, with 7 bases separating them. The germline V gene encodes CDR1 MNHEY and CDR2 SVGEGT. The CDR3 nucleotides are TGTGCCAGCAGTTACTCGAGGAACGGAAACACCATATATTTT. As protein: CASSYSRNGNTIYF.

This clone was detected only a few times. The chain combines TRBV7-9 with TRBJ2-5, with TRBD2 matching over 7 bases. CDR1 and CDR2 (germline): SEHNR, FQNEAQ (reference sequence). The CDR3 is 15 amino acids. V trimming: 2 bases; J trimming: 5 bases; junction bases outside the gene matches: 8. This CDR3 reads CASSLSLAASETQYF. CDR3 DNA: TGTGCCAGCAGCTTAAGTCTAGCGGCCTCTGAGACCCAGTACTTC.

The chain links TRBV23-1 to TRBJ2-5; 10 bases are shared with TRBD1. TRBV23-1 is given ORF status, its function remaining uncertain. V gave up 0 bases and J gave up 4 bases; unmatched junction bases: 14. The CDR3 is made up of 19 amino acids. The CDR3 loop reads CASSQSLDRGLESGETQYF. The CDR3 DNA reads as TGCGCCAGCAGTCAATCGTTGGACAGGGGGTTAGAGAGCGGAGAGACCCAGTACTTC.

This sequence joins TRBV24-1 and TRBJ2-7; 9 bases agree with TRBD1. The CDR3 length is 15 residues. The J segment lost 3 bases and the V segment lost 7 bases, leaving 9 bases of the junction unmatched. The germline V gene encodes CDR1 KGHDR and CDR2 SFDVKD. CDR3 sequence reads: CATSSSGTGFYEQYF. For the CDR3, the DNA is TGTGCCACCAGCTCCTCCGGGACAGGGTTCTACGAGCAGTACTTC.